This entry describes one TCR beta chain. Its antigen is unknown. Vbeta (60) and Jbeta (13) primers were used in the PCR. Sequencing was performed with immunoSEQ multiplex PCR; in TCRdb, only in-frame clones are kept and a portion is missing. Among about 130,000 clones, 81% were seen once, and the ten largest hold around 0.99%. Germline lookup yields CDR1 SGDLS and CDR2 YYNGEE. CDR3 length equals 19 residues. Trimming took 0 bases from V and 2 from J; bases not matched to a gene: 7. These data come from a study of cytomegalovirus exposure and HLA in healthy donors. Whole-study findings and limits: A later analysis found TCR association rates differed by HLA locus, highest for DRB1 and lowest for HLA-C.

This TCR was sampled from a woman aged 30 to 39 in good health and CMV-seronegative. V and J are TRBV9 and TRBJ2-3; 15 bases fit TRBD2. Sequenced material: PBMCs. The DNA for the CDR3 is TGTGCCAGCAGCGTAGGATCAGGGACTAGCGGGAGGTTCACAGATACGCAGTATTTT. It translates to CASSVGSGTSGRFTDTQYF. Combining the CDR3 with reference TRBV9 and TRBJ2-3 gives the whole variable domain DSGVTQTPKHLITATGQRVTLRCSPRSGDLSVYWYQQSLDQGLQFLIQYYNGEERAKGNILERFSAQQFPDLHSELNLSSLELGDSALYFCASSVGSGTSGRFTDTQYFGPGTRLTVL.